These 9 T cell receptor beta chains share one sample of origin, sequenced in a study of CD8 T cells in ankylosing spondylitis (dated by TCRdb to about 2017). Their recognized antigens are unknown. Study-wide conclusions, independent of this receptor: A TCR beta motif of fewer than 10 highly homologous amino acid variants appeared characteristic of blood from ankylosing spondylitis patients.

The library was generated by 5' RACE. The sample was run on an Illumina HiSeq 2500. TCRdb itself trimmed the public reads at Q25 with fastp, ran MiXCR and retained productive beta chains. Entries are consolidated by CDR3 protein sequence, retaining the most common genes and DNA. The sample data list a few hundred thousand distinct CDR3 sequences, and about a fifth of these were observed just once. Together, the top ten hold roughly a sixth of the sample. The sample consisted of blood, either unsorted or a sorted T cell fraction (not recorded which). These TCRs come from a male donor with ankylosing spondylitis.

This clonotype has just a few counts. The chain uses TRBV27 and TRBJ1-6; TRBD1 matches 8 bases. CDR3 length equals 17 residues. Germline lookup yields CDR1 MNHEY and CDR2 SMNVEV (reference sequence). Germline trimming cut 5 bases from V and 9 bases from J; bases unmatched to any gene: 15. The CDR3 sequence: CASSPPRTGRQSSPLHF. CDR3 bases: TGTGCCAGCAGTCCTCCACGGACAGGGCGCCAATCTTCACCCCTCCACTTT.

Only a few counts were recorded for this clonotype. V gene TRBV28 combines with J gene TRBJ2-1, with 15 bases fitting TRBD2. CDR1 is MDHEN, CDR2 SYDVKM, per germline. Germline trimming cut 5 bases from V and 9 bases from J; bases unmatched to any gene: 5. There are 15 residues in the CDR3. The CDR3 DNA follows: TGTGCCAGCAGTCCGGGACTAGCGGGAGGTGGTGAGCAGTTCTTC. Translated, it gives CASSPGLAGGGEQFF.

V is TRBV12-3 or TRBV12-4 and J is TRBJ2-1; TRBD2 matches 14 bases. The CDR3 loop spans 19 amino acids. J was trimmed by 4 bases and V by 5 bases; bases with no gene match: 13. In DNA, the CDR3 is TGTGCCAGCAGTCCCTTTCCCGGGACTAGCGGGAGAGTTTACAATGAGCAGTTCTTC. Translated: CASSPFPGTSGRVYNEQFF.

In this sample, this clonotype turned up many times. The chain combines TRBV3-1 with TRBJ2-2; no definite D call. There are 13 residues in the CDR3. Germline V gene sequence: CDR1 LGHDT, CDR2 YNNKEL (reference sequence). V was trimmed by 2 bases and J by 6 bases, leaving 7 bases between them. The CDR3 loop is CASSQFVSGELFF. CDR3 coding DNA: TGTGCCAGCAGCCAATTCGTGTCCGGGGAGCTGTTTTTT.

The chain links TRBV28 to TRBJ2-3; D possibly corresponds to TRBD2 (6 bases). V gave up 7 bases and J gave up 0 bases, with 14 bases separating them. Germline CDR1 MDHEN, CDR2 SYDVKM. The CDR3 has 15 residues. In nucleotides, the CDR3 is TGTGCCAGCACCGCGGTAGCGGTAAGCACAGATACGCAGTATTTT. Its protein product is CASTAVAVSTDTQYF.

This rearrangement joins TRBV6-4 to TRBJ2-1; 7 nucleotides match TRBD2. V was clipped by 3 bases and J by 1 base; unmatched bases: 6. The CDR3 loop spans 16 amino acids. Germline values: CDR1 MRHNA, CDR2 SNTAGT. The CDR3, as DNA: TGTGCCAGCAGTGAAGTGGCGGGAGCGTCCTACAATGAGCAGTTCTTC. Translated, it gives CASSEVAGASYNEQFF.

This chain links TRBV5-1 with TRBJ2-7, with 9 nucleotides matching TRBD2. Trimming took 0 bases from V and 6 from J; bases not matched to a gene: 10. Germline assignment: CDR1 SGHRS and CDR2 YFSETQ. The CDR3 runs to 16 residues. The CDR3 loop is CASSLVASGTVREQYF. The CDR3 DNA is TGCGCCAGCAGCTTGGTCGCTAGCGGGACGGTCCGCGAGCAGTACTTC.

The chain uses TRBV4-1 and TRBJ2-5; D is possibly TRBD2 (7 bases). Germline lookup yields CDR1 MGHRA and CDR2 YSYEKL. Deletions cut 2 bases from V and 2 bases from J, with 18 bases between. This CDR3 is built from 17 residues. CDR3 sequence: CASSQPSDGGRQETQYF. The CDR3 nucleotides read TGCGCCAGCAGCCAACCCTCTGACGGGGGGCGGCAAGAGACCCAGTACTTC.

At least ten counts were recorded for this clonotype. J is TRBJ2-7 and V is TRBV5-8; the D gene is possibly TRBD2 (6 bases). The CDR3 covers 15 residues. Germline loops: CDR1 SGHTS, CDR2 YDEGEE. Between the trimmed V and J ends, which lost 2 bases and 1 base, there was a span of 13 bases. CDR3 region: CASSLGAGRSYEQYF. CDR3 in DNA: TGTGCCAGCAGCTTAGGGGCAGGGAGGTCCTACGAGCAGTACTTC.